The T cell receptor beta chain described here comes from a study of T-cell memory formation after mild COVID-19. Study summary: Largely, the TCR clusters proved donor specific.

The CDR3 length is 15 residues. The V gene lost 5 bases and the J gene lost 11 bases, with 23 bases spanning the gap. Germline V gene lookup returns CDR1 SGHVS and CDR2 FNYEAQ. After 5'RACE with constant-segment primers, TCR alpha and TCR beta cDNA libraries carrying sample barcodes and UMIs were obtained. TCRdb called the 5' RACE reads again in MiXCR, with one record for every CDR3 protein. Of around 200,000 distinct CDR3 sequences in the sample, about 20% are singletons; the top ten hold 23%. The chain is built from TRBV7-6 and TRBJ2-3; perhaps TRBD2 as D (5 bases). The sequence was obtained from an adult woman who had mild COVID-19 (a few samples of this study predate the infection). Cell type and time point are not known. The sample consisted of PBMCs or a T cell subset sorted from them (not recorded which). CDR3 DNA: TGTGCCAGCAGCCTACTCGAGGCGGGTCCAAAGGAGCAGTATTTT. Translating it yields CASSLLEAGPKEQYF.